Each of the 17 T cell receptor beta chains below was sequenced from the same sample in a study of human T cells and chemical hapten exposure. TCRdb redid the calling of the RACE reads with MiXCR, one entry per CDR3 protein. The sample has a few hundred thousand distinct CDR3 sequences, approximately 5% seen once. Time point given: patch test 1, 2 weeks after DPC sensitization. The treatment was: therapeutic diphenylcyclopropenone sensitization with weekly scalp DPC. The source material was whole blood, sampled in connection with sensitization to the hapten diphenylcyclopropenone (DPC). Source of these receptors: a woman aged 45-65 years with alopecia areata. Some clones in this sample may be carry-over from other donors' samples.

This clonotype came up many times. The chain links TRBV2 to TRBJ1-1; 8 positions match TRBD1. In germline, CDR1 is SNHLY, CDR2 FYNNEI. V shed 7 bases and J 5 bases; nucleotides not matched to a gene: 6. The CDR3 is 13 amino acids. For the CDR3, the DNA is TGTGCCAGCAAGAACAGGGGGGGGACTGAAGCTTTCTTT. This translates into CASKNRGGTEAFF.

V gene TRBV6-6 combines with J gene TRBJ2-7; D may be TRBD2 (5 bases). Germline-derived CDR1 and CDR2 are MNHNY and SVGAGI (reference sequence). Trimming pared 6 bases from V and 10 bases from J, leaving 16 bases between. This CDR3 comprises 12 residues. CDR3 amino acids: CASSPFTAGQYF. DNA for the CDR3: TGTGCCAGCAGCCCCTTCACCGCGGGTCAGTACTTC.

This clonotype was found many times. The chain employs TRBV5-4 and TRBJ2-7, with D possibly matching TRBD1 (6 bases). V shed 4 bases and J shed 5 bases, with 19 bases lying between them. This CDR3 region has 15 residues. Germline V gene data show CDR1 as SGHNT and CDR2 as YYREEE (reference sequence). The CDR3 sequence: CASSPPGTRDDEQYF. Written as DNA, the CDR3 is TGTGCCAGCAGCCCGCCCGGGACAAGGGACGACGAGCAGTACTTC.

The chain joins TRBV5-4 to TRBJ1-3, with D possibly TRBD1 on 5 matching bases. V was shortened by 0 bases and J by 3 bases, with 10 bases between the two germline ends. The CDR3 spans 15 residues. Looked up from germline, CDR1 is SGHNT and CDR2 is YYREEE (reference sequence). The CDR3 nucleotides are TGTGCCAGCAGCTTGGCCGGCAGGGATGGAAACACCATATATTTT. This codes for CASSLAGRDGNTIYF.

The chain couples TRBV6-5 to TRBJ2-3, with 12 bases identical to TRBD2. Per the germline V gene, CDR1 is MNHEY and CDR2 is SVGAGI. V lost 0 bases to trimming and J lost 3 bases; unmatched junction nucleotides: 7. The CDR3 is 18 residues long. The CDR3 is CASSYSRGGLAGTDTQYF. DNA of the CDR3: TGTGCCAGCAGTTACTCGAGGGGCGGACTAGCGGGAACAGATACGCAGTATTTT.

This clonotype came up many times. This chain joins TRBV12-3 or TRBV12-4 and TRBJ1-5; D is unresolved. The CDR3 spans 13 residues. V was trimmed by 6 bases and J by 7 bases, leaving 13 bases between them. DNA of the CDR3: TGTGCCAGCAGCACTAGACCGGAGCAGCCCCAGCATTTT. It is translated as CASSTRPEQPQHF.

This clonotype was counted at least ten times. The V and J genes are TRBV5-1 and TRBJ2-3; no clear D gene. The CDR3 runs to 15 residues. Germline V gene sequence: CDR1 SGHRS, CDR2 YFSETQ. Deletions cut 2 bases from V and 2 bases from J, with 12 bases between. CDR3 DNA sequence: TGCGCCAGCAGCTTAGCGACGGCCTACACAGATACGCAGTATTTT. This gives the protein CASSLATAYTDTQYF.

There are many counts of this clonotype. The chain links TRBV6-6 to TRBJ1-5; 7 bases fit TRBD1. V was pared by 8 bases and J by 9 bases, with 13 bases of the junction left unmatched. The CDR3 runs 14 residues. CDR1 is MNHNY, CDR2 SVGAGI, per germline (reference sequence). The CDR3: CASWEGQSFLPQHF. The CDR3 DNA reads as TGTGCCAGCTGGGAGGGACAGTCTTTCCTGCCCCAGCATTTT.

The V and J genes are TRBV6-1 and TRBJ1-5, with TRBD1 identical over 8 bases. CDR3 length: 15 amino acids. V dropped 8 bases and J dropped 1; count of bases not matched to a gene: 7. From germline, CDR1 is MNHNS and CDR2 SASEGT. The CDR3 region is CASARTGISNQPQHF. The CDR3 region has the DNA TGTGCCAGCGCGCGGACAGGGATAAGCAATCAGCCCCAGCATTTT.

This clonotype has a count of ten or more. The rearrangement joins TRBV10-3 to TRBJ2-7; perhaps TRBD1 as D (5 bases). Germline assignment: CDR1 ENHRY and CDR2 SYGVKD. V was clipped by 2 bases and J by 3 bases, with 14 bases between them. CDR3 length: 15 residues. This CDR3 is CAISELYRSDYEQYF. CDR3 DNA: TGTGCCATCAGTGAGCTCTACAGGTCCGACTACGAGCAGTACTTC.

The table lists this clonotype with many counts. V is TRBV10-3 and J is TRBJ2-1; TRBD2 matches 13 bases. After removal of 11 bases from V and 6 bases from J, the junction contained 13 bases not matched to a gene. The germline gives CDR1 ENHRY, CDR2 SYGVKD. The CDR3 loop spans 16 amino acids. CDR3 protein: CAVEPSGLAGANEQFF. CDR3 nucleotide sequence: TGTGCCGTCGAGCCCTCTGGACTAGCGGGAGCCAATGAGCAGTTCTTC.

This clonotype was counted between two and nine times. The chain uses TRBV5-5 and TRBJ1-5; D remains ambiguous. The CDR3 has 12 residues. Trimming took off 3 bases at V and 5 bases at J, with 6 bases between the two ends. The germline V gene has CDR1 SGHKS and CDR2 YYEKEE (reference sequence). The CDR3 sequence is CASSSADQPQHF. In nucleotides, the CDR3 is TGTGCCAGCAGCTCTGCAGATCAGCCCCAGCATTTT. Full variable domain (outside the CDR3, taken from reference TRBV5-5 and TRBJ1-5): DAGVTQSPTHLIKTRGQQVTLRCSPISGHKSVSWYQQVLGQGPQFIFQYYEKEERGRGNFPDRFSARQFPNYSSELNVNALLLGDSALYLCASSSADQPQHFGDGTRLSIL.

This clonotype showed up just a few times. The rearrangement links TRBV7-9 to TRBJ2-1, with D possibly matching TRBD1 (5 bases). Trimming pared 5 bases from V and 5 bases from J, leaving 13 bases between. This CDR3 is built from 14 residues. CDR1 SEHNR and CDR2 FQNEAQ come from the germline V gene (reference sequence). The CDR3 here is CASSLPTENNEQFF. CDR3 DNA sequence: TGTGCCAGCAGCCTACCGACAGAGAACAATGAGCAGTTCTTC. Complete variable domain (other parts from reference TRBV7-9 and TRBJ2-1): DTGVSQNPRHKITKRGQNVTFRCDPISEHNRLYWYRQTLGQGPEFLTYFQNEAQLEKSRLLSDRFSAERPKGSFSTLEIQRTEQGDSAMYLCASSLPTENNEQFFGPGTRLTVL.

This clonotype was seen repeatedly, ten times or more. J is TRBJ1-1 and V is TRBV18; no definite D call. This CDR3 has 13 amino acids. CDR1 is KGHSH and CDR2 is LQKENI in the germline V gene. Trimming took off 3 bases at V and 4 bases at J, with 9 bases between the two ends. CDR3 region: CASSPEWGTEAFF. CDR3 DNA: TGTGCCAGCTCACCGGAATGGGGCACTGAAGCTTTCTTT.

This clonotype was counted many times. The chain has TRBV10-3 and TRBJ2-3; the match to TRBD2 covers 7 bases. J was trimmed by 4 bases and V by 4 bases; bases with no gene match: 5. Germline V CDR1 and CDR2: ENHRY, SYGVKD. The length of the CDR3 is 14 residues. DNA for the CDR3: TGTGCCATCAGTGGCGGGACTACGGCAGATACGCAGTATTTT. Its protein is CAISGGTTADTQYF.

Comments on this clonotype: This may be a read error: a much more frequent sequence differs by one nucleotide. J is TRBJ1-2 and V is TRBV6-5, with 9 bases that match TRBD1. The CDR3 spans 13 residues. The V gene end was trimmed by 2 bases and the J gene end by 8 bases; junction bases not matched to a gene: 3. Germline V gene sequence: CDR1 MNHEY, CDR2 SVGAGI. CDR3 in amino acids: CASSYRDRGGYTF. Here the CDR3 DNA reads TGTGCCAGCAGTTACCGTGACAGGGGGGGCTACACCTTC.

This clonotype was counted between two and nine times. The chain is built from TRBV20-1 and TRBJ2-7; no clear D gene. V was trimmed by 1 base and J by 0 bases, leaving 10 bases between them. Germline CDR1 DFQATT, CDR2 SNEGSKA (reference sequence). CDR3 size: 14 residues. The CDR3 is CSARGFLSSYEQYF. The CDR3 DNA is TGCAGTGCTAGAGGTTTCTTAAGCTCCTACGAGCAGTACTTC.